This TCR beta chain was identified in a study of T cells in Graves' hyperthyroidism and ophthalmopathy. The overall study: Before any treatment, at initial diagnosis, peripheral blood was collected.

Fresh peripheral blood, 8 to 10 ml, was the source of the PBMCs. Study-level results: Most clonotypes expanded in thyroid above 0.001 were likewise present in blood. Before onset, by a median of around six months, the model predicted ophthalmopathy.

Germline V CDR1 and CDR2: SGDLS, YYNGEE. The V gene lost 8 bases and the J gene lost 2 bases, with 17 bases spanning the gap. The CDR3 is 14 amino acids. The CDR3 regions of TCR beta were amplified from RNA transcripts. A first-round RT-PCR of the TCR CDR3 used the HTBI primer set. MiXCR, applied by TCRdb to the multiplex PCR reads, yields one record per CDR3 protein. This sample has more than 500,000 distinct CDR3 sequences; 15% to 20% occur once, and the top ten carry approximately 30%. This clonotype has a count of ten or more. Its specificity is not known. What was sequenced was blood. This chain joins TRBV9 and TRBJ2-7; D unresolved. This clonotype originated in a woman in her 30s with Graves' ophthalmopathy. CDR3 loop: CASAYQDSTYEQYF. The CDR3 DNA reads TGTGCCAGTGCTTATCAAGACTCCACCTACGAGCAGTACTTC.